The 2 T cell receptor beta chains reported below all come from one sample, sequenced in a study of cytotoxic CD8 clonotypes in ibrutinib-treated CLL. The data were produced by immunoSEQ multiplex PCR, yet TCRdb's version contains in-frame clones alone and is incomplete. The data show around 53,000 clones, 50% to 70% seen once. The material sequenced was PBMCs, taken at disease progression, from a patient treated with ibrutinib. The receptors come from a human donor with chronic lymphocytic leukemia.

The chain couples TRBV28 to TRBJ2-5, with no clear D. Per germline, CDR1 MDHEN and CDR2 SYDVKM. The V end was cut by 6 bases, the J end by 6 bases, with 14 bases between. CDR3 size: 13 residues. The CDR3: CASRDPMRKTQYF. The CDR3 DNA reads TGTGCCAGCAGGGACCCCATGAGAAAGACCCAGTACTTC. Supplemented by reference TRBV28 and TRBJ2-5, the full variable domain reads DVKVTQSSRYLVKRTGEKVFLECVQDMDHENMFWYRQDPGLGLRLIYFSYDVKMKEKGDIPEGYSVSREKKERFSLILESASTNQTSMYLCASRDPMRKTQYFGPGTRLLVL.

The count of this clone is one. The chain is built from TRBV10-3 and TRBJ2-7; D is possibly TRBD2 (6 bases). The CDR3 is made up of 15 amino acids. Germline lookup yields CDR1 ENHRY and CDR2 SYGVKD. V lost 6 bases to trimming and J lost 2 bases, with 17 bases between them. The CDR3 protein is CAISLRASEAYEQYF. The CDR3 DNA reads TGTGCCATCAGCCTGAGGGCTAGCGAAGCCTACGAGCAGTACTTC.